Each of the 9 T cell receptor beta chains below was sequenced from the same sample in a study of blood T cell repertoires in COVID-19. The assay was immunoSEQ multiplex PCR, and TCRdb's table has in-frame clones only and misses some. Here the sample spans about 280,000 clones, about nine tenths being singletons. Input material: peripheral blood. Every receptor here comes from a woman in her 30s with active or convalescent COVID-19.

J is TRBJ1-1 and V is TRBV6-1; 7 nucleotides align to TRBD1. CDR1 and CDR2 from the germline V gene are MNHNS and SASEGT. CDR3 length: 13 amino acids. V was pared by 2 bases and J by 11 bases, with 8 bases of the junction left unmatched. The CDR3 here is CASSEKQGGFAFF. The CDR3 DNA reads TGTGCCAGCAGTGAAAAGCAGGGGGGTTTTGCTTTCTTT.

The rearrangement links TRBV7-9 to TRBJ2-7; 8 nucleotides match TRBD2. Germline CDR1 is SEHNR and CDR2 is FQNEAQ (reference sequence). V lost 3 bases and J lost 6; bases outside the gene matches: 7. This CDR3 spans 14 amino acids. CDR3 sequence reads: CASSFSGGEVEQYF. DNA for the CDR3: TGTGCCAGCAGCTTTTCCGGGGGGGAGGTCGAGCAGTACTTC. The full variable domain, its missing parts supplied by reference TRBV7-9 and TRBJ2-7, is DTGVSQNPRHKITKRGQNVTFRCDPISEHNRLYWYRQTLGQGPEFLTYFQNEAQLEKSRLLSDRFSAERPKGSFSTLEIQRTEQGDSAMYLCASSFSGGEVEQYFGPGTRLTVT.

The V call is TRBV7-2, the J call TRBJ1-5, with 11 nucleotides matching TRBD1. With V trimmed by 5 bases and J by 3 bases, 6 bases remained unmatched. Looked up from germline, CDR1 is SGHTA and CDR2 is FQGNSA. This CDR3 comprises 16 residues. CDR3 in amino acids: CASSLGQGAYNQPQHF. The CDR3 region has the DNA TGTGCCAGCAGCCTCGGACAGGGGGCTTACAATCAGCCCCAGCATTTT.

In its sample, this clone was seen a few times. The chain links TRBV5-1 to TRBJ2-1; tentative D call: TRBD2 (5 bases). This CDR3 spans 15 amino acids. V lost 4 bases and J 0 bases, leaving 11 bases between the germline ends. Looked up from germline, CDR1 is SGHRS and CDR2 is YFSETQ. CDR3 residues: CASSVGVGSYNEQFF. Written as DNA, the CDR3 is TGCGCCAGCAGCGTCGGGGTGGGCTCCTACAATGAGCAGTTCTTC.

The CDR3: CASSLTGQGYNEQFF. The CDR3, as DNA: TGTGCCAGCAGCTTAACGGGACAGGGTTACAATGAGCAGTTCTTC. The rearrangement joins TRBV11-2 to TRBJ2-1; 9 nucleotides agree with TRBD1. This CDR3 comprises 15 residues. J lost 4 bases, V lost 2 bases, and 3 bases had no gene match. Looked up from germline, CDR1 is SGHAT and CDR2 is FQNNGV.

V gene TRBV28 combines with J gene TRBJ2-7, with a tentative D call TRBD2 (7 bases). Germline-derived CDR1 and CDR2 are MDHEN and SYDVKM. The CDR3 spans 16 residues. V was clipped by 3 bases and J by 2 bases, with 17 bases between them. The CDR3 nucleotides read TGTGCCAGCAGTTTGGGGTCGGGGGGCAAGGCCTACGAGCAGTACTTC. Amino acids: CASSLGSGGKAYEQYF. Together with reference TRBV28 and TRBJ2-7, the CDR3 gives the full variable domain: DVKVTQSSRYLVKRTGEKVFLECVQDMDHENMFWYRQDPGLGLRLIYFSYDVKMKEKGDIPEGYSVSREKKERFSLILESASTNQTSMYLCASSLGSGGKAYEQYFGPGTRLTVT.

The chain recombines TRBV27 with TRBJ1-3; D gene uncertain. CDR3 length equals 13 residues. V was clipped by 5 bases and J by 0 bases, with 5 bases between them. In germline, CDR1 is MNHEY, CDR2 SMNVEV (reference sequence). CDR3 amino acids: CASSPFSGNTIYF. As DNA, the CDR3 is TGTGCCAGCAGTCCCTTCTCTGGAAACACCATATATTTT.

To note about this clone: A junction end diverges from the germline sequence, so it may reflect a read error. The chain links TRBV3-1 (or the pseudogene TRBV3-2) to TRBJ1-1; D is uncertain. From germline, CDR1 is LGHDT and CDR2 YNNKEL (reference sequence). The CDR3 is made up of 12 amino acids. The CDR3 is CASSQKNTEAFF. DNA of the CDR3: TGTGCCAGCAGCCAAAAGAACACCGAAGCTTTCTTT.

The rearrangement joins TRBV9 to TRBJ2-5; weak D call: TRBD2 (5 bases). The V and J ends lost 0 bases and 4 bases respectively, with 7 bases between them. From germline, CDR1 is SGDLS and CDR2 YYNGEE. This CDR3 is built from 13 residues. In DNA form, the CDR3 reads TGTGCCAGCAGCGTAGGTGGGAGAGAGACCCAGTACTTC. This codes for CASSVGGRETQYF.